The 16 T cell receptor beta chains presented below share a single source sample, sequenced in a study of blood T cells in healthy people across ages. A second PCR of about 7 to 12 cycles used a sample-barcoded 5' primer and a J-beta primer mix. TCRdb fed the 5' RACE reads into MiXCR, producing one record per CDR3 protein. Among roughly 930,000 distinct CDR3 sequences, roughly 43% were seen once, and the ten largest hold roughly 13%. The specimen was blood. The receptor set was obtained from a man aged 30 to 39 in good health.

The chain carries TRBV5-1 and TRBJ2-4; 8 nucleotides align to TRBD1. V lost 2 bases, J lost 5 bases, and 9 bases stayed unmatched. CDR1 SGHRS and CDR2 YFSETQ come from the germline V gene. The CDR3 extends over 16 amino acids. The CDR3 is CASSFRAGGLENIQYF. For the CDR3, the DNA is TGCGCCAGCAGCTTTAGGGCAGGGGGCTTGGAAAACATTCAGTACTTC. The whole variable domain, remainder taken from reference TRBV5-1 and TRBJ2-4, is KAGVTQTPRYLIKTRGQQVTLSCSPISGHRSVSWYQQTPGQGLQFLFEYFSETQRNKGNFPGRFSGRQFSNSRSEMNVSTLELGDSALYLCASSFRAGGLENIQYFGAGTRLSVL.

The rearrangement joins TRBV28 to TRBJ2-6; 11 bases align to TRBD2. CDR1 and CDR2 (germline): MDHEN, SYDVKM. CDR3 size: 19 residues. With V trimmed by 3 bases and J by 0 bases, 7 bases remained unmatched. CDR3 region: CASSLRTSGFGSGANVLTF. In nucleotides, the CDR3 is TGTGCCAGCAGTTTGCGGACTAGCGGGTTCGGCTCTGGGGCCAACGTCCTGACTTTC.

Regarding this clonotype: Germline and junction disagree at one end, which may indicate a read error. The V call is TRBV3-1, the J call TRBJ1-3; D not certain. This CDR3 has 14 residues. The germline gives CDR1 LGHDT, CDR2 YNNKEL (reference sequence). The DNA of the CDR3 is TGCGCCAGCAGCCAAGAGGGTGCGGGAAACACCATATATTTT. Its translation is CASSQEGAGNTIYF.

The chain recombines TRBV4-1 with TRBJ2-1; 8 bases fit TRBD2. V trimming: 3 bases; J trimming: 6 bases; junction bases outside the gene matches: 10. Germline V gene lookup returns CDR1 MGHRA and CDR2 YSYEKL. The CDR3 consists of 16 residues. CDR3 amino acids: CASSHASGTSLNEQFF. CDR3 nucleotide sequence: TGCGCCAGCAGCCACGCCTCCGGGACTAGTCTCAATGAGCAGTTCTTC.

The V and J genes are TRBV20-1 and TRBJ2-7; no clear D. Germline V CDR1 and CDR2: DFQATT, SNEGSKA (reference sequence). This CDR3 is built from 10 residues. V lost 5 bases to trimming and J lost 7 bases, with 9 bases between them. CDR3 bases: TGCAGTGCTCAAAGTGGGGAGCAGTACTTC. Its protein is CSAQSGEQYF.

This clonotype was detected only a few times. The chain carries TRBV27 and TRBJ2-1; 10 bases map to TRBD1. Per germline, CDR1 MNHEY and CDR2 SMNVEV (reference sequence). There are 16 residues in the CDR3. The V segment lost 5 bases and the J segment 7 bases; nucleotides outside the gene matches: 11. In DNA, the CDR3 is TGTGCCAGCAGTACCCAACAGGGACAGGGGTGGAATGAGCAGTTCTTC. It yields the protein CASSTQQGQGWNEQFF.

The table lists this clonotype with a few counts. The chain employs TRBV3-1 and TRBJ2-7; D remains unclear. Between the trimmed V and J ends, which lost 0 bases and 6 bases, there was a span of 12 bases. This CDR3 comprises 14 residues. Looked up from germline, CDR1 is LGHDT and CDR2 is YNNKEL (reference sequence). The CDR3 region is CASSQDLSFGEQYF. The CDR3, as DNA: TGTGCCAGCAGCCAAGATTTGTCATTCGGCGAGCAGTACTTC.

The DNA for the CDR3 is TGTGCCAGCAGTTTTCTTGGGGAGCGCACCGGGGAGCTGTTTTTT. Its translation is CASSFLGERTGELFF. J is TRBJ2-2 and V is TRBV12-3 or TRBV12-4, with D possibly matching TRBD2 (5 bases). Trimming left V 3 bases short and J 4 bases short, with 12 bases between. CDR3 size: 15 residues.

Here the CDR3 reads CASSLAGMGAKYEQYF. CDR3 nucleotide sequence: TGTGCCAGCAGCTTAGCGGGGATGGGGGCGAAATACGAGCAGTACTTC. The J gene is TRBJ2-7, the V gene TRBV7-2; a weak D match, TRBD1 (6 bases). V lost 0 bases and J lost 4, with 16 bases in between. This CDR3 spans 16 amino acids. The V gene's germline CDR1 is SGHTA and CDR2 FQGNSA.

The chain is built from TRBV27 and TRBJ1-2; a weak D match, TRBD1 (6 bases). The length of the CDR3 is 15 residues. Germline V gives CDR1 MNHEY, CDR2 SMNVEV (reference sequence). V was trimmed by 10 bases and J by 3 bases, leaving 21 bases between them. The CDR3 nucleotides are TGTGCCACAAGAAATCCTCTCGGGGGCCACTATGGCTACACCTTC. It is translated as CATRNPLGGHYGYTF.

Many counts were recorded for this clonotype. This rearrangement joins TRBV7-8 to TRBJ2-1; no firm D call. In germline, CDR1 is SGHVS, CDR2 FQNEAQ. The CDR3 runs 12 residues. V shed 3 bases and J shed 7 bases, with 7 bases lying between them. CDR3 DNA: TGTGCCAGCAGCTTTTCGGGTAATGAGCAGTTCTTC. Translated, it gives CASSFSGNEQFF.

This clonotype showed up just a few times. This chain connects TRBV9 to TRBJ2-3, with D hard to call. The germline V gene encodes CDR1 SGDLS and CDR2 YYNGEE. V dropped 3 bases and J dropped 6 bases, with 8 bases sitting between them. This CDR3 spans 12 amino acids. DNA of the CDR3: TGTGCCAGCAGCGGGCTCGCTGATACGCAGTATTTT. This translates into CASSGLADTQYF. The full variable domain, its missing parts supplied by reference TRBV9 and TRBJ2-3, is DSGVTQTPKHLITATGQRVTLRCSPRSGDLSVYWYQQSLDQGLQFLIQYYNGEERAKGNILERFSAQQFPDLHSELNLSSLELGDSALYFCASSGLADTQYFGPGTRLTVL.

The genes are TRBV6-1 and TRBJ2-7; 12 bases fit TRBD2. V gave up 2 bases and J gave up 3 bases; unmatched junction bases: 5. From germline, CDR1 is MNHNS and CDR2 SASEGT. This CDR3 region has 16 residues. The CDR3 loop reads CASSEILAGGLYEQYF. The CDR3 coding sequence is TGTGCCAGCAGTGAAATACTAGCGGGGGGCCTCTACGAGCAGTACTTC.

This clonotype was seen ten or more times. This chain links TRBV5-1 with TRBJ2-5, with a tentative D call TRBD1 (5 bases). Trimming pared 0 bases from V and 3 bases from J, leaving 6 bases between. The germline gives CDR1 SGHRS, CDR2 YFSETQ. The CDR3 extends over 13 amino acids. CDR3 nucleotides: TGCGCCAGCAGCTTGGTACAGGAAGAGACCCAGTACTTC. The encoded protein is CASSLVQEETQYF.

The V gene is TRBV6-5, the J gene TRBJ2-3; either TRBD1 or TRBD2 may fit D (5 bases each). CDR3 length: 15 residues. Germline loops: CDR1 MNHEY, CDR2 SVGAGI. V gave up 0 bases and J gave up 2 bases, with 9 bases separating them. The CDR3 loop is CASSYSGTVTDTQYF. In DNA, the CDR3 is TGTGCCAGCAGTTACTCAGGGACCGTCACAGATACGCAGTATTTT.

This clonotype was counted a few times. This may come from a read error, since a much larger clone is one base off. The chain links TRBV6-4 to TRBJ2-6, with D unresolved. The CDR3 totals 14 residues. With 6 bases removed from V and 0 bases from J, the gap between germline ends came to 6 bases. Germline values: CDR1 MRHNA, CDR2 SNTAGT. The CDR3 DNA reads TGTGCCAGCAGGGAGATCTCTGGGGCCAACGTCCTGACTTTC. This translates into CASREISGANVLTF.